This TCR beta chain is drawn from a study of beta chain features in type 1 diabetes. At the level of the study: Sorted cells, roughly 100,000,000 in number, were examined across all samples. General observations from the study: cDNA-based reads could over-represent cells with high TCR expression.

cDNA synthesis used the whole RNA isolate, giving expressed TCRB sequences. Reads from naive, central memory and regulatory T cell samples averaged roughly 3.6 million. Here immunoSEQ multiplex PCR was the method, and the copy in TCRdb shows in-frame clones only, minus some. The sample lists 300,000 to 350,000 clones; under 8.5% were seen once. CDR1 SGHDT and CDR2 YYEEEE come from the germline V gene. The CDR3 covers 15 residues. V gave up 1 base and J gave up 6 bases, with 17 bases separating them. As regards this clone: Its matching antigen is unknown.

Sorted cells reached over 98% purity in every population. The V and J genes are TRBV5-6 and TRBJ2-7; D is ambiguous. Sequenced material: central memory CD4+ T cells from blood. The receptor comes from a woman aged 18-30 years in good health. CDR3 amino acids: CASSLFLLSLGEQYF. The CDR3 DNA sequence: TGTGCCAGCAGCTTGTTTTTACTTTCGCTGGGCGAGCAGTACTTC.